This T cell receptor (beta chain) was sequenced in a study of identical twins. General study findings and limits: An excess of low generation probability was shown by twin-shared out-of-frame alpha sequences. There was more out-of-frame TCR alpha sharing in monozygotic twins than models estimated. Memory repertoires showed no such pattern, whereas abundant cord blood beta clonotypes carried fewer insertions.

This clonotype has just a few counts. Its antigen is unidentified. V was trimmed by 5 bases and J by 9 bases, leaving 8 bases between them. The CDR3 totals 10 residues. Germline CDR1 reads DFQATT; CDR2 reads SNEGSKA (reference sequence). One entry per CDR3 protein, called by TCRdb with MiXCR from the 5' RACE reads. The sample shows hundreds of thousands of distinct CDR3 sequences, around 12% of them seen only once. A further study also used this sample, focusing on yellow fever vaccine responses in identical twins. In that study: Reports say the vaccine T cell response in twins looked partly convergent and partly personalized.

This chain connects TRBV20-1 to TRBJ2-1, with D hard to call. The specimen was PBMCs. The sequence came from a woman aged 18-29 years in good health. The CDR3 nucleotides read TGCAGTGCTGCCCGGATTGAGCAGTTCTTC. It yields the protein CSAARIEQFF.